The clone carrying this T cell receptor (beta chain) was observed many times. Its antigen is undetermined. Ophthalmopathy patients had moderate-to-severe active disease, CAS ≥3, NOSPECS ≥4, and disease duration under 3 months. Patients with uncontrolled infections, other autoimmune diseases, pregnancy or lactation were excluded. A roughly 9.1 ml volume of fresh peripheral blood provided the PBMCs. The CDR3 loop spans 15 amino acids. Germline trimming cut 5 bases from V and 3 bases from J; bases unmatched to any gene: 6. CDR1 and CDR2 from the germline V gene are MNHEY and SVGEGT. These data are taken from a study of T cells in Graves' hyperthyroidism and ophthalmopathy. Findings and limits, study-wide: Stable hyperthyroidism was separated from ophthalmopathy by a model based on 13 V-J features.

Regions amplified from RNA transcripts were the TCR beta CDR3 regions. HTBI primers drove first-round RT-PCR of the TCR CDR3. Each CDR3 protein gets one entry after TCRdb re-called the multiplex PCR reads with MiXCR. The sample consists of 500,000 or so distinct CDR3 sequences, about a sixth of them appearing once. This chain links TRBV6-2 or TRBV6-3 with TRBJ2-7; the match to TRBD2 covers 11 bases. Input material: blood. The receptor was derived from a young woman with Graves' ophthalmopathy. The CDR3 sequence: CASSLPGLAVYEQYF. Here the CDR3 DNA reads TGTGCCAGCAGTCTGCCGGGACTAGCGGTCTACGAGCAGTACTTC.